This TCR beta chain was recorded in a study of technical replicates of blood from a handful of donors. Clones were sequenced by immunoSEQ multiplex PCR, and TCRdb holds only the in-frame ones, with some missing. Among tens of thousands of clones listed, roughly 90% were seen once. CDR1 is MNHEY, CDR2 SMNVEV, per germline (reference sequence). J lost 4 bases, V lost 7 bases, and 2 bases had no gene match. This CDR3 comprises 12 residues. This chain connects TRBV27 to TRBJ1-1; TRBD1 aligns across 8 bases. Specimen: T cells isolated from PBMCs. This clonotype was sampled from a human donor in good health. The CDR3 spells CASKQGGTEAFF. CDR3 nucleotide sequence: TGTGCCAGCAAACAGGGGGGCACTGAAGCTTTCTTT.